These T cell receptor beta chains were read from a single sample in a study of CD8 T cells in ankylosing spondylitis. TCRdb called the 5' RACE reads again in MiXCR, with one record for every CDR3 protein. There are 85,000 to 100,000 distinct CDR3 sequences in the sample; about 8.1% occur only once, and over 4.5% lies in the top ten. The sequencing input was blood, either unsorted or a sorted T cell fraction (not recorded which). The receptors were gathered from a male donor with ankylosing spondylitis or in good health (not recorded which). The CDR3 runs from the conserved cysteine through the conserved F or W.

>12|TRBV5-1
CASSFNGAGYTF
>13|TRBV29-1
CSVLDREKDGYTF
>14|TRBV19
CASSGQGVTDTQYF
>14|TRBV11-2
CASSLNRVDHEQYF
>11|TRBV20-1
CSAVQGNEQYF
>16|TRBV27
CASSPSYGTGGEKLFF
>13|TRBV16
CASTRGVYTEAFF
>14|TRBV12-3/TRBV12-4
CASSQQGDTGELFF
>16|TRBV30
CAWSVITAGGTDTQYF
>15|TRBV7-2
CASSPGHPANYGYTF
>13|TRBV6-1
CASSETFDSPLHF
>14|TRBV6-5
CASSYSRGTDTQYF
>14|TRBV27
CASSQGPFTYEQYF
>18|TRBV26
CTSSSTSGGDLSTDTQYF
>21|TRBV10-3
CAISGDFGTGRTRGSNSPLHF
>12|TRBV20-1
CSARRDGETQYF
>12|TRBV7-3
CASSPDRNKQFF
>17|TRBV20-1
CSARIGTGLGSNQPQHF
>13|TRBV12-3/TRBV12-4
CASRTTGSDEQYF
>14|TRBV12-3/TRBV12-4
CASSLSGGRDEQFF
>11|TRBV20-1
CSAYQDYEQYF
>14|TRBV7-7
CASSAEGGLETQYF